These 6 T cell receptor beta chains came from one sample sequenced in a study of shared clonotypes between healthy human individuals. Libraries were prepared by immunoSEQ multiplex PCR; TCRdb keeps only in-frame clonotypes and omits some of them. The sample lists about 980,000 clones, around 80% seen once, with nearly 1.5% in the top ten. The sample taken for sequencing was memory CD4+ T cells sorted from blood. Subset of the sample: CD45RA-negative fraction. These receptor sequences come from a man between 18 and 35 years old in good health.

The genes are TRBV7-3 and TRBJ2-1, with TRBD2 matching over 10 bases. Germline V gene sequence: CDR1 SGHTA, CDR2 FQGTGA. This CDR3 is built from 15 residues. V lost 2 bases and J lost 8; bases outside the gene matches: 6. The CDR3, as DNA: TGTGCCAGCAGCTTAGGGCTAGCGGGGGTGGATGAGCAGTTCTTC. It encodes CASSLGLAGVDEQFF.

The chain links TRBV9 to TRBJ2-7, with 7 bases aligning to TRBD2. J gave up 3 bases and V 0 bases, and 9 bases lay outside the gene matches. CDR1 is SGDLS, CDR2 YYNGEE, per germline. The length of the CDR3 is 16 residues. CDR3: CASSVEGRAWNYEQYF. The CDR3 DNA reads TGTGCCAGCAGCGTAGAGGGGAGGGCCTGGAACTACGAGCAGTACTTC.

CDR3 nucleotide sequence: TGCGCCAGCAGCAATACAGGGGATAGCACAGATACGCAGTATTTT. It translates to CASSNTGDSTDTQYF. The V call is TRBV5-1, the J call TRBJ2-3; 7 bases map to TRBD1. The J segment lost 0 bases and the V segment lost 4 bases, leaving 5 bases of the junction unmatched. The CDR3 consists of 15 residues. Looked up from germline, CDR1 is SGHRS and CDR2 is YFSETQ.

This chain joins TRBV29-1 and TRBJ1-1, with a possible D match to TRBD1 (6 bases). Trimming cost V 5 bases and J 1 base, with 11 bases left between them. The CDR3 length is 13 residues. CDR1 and CDR2 (germline): SQVTM, ANQGSEA. CDR3 residues: CSVIQGGNTEAFF. The DNA of the CDR3 is TGCAGCGTTATACAGGGAGGGAACACTGAAGCTTTCTTT.

The chain combines TRBV5-1 with TRBJ2-5; unclear D gene. The germline CDR1 and CDR2 sequences are SGHRS and YFSETQ. The CDR3 runs 14 residues. The ends were cut back, 5 bases at V and 5 bases at J, with 16 bases in the middle. The CDR3, as DNA: TGCGCCAGCAGAACCCAGAATGTGCCGGAGACCCAGTACTTC. Residues: CASRTQNVPETQYF.

The chain uses TRBV5-4 and TRBJ2-3, with 11 bases identical to TRBD2. CDR3 length equals 19 residues. Trimming took 4 bases from V and 4 from J; bases not matched to a gene: 17. Germline CDR1 SGHNT, CDR2 YYREEE (reference sequence). CDR3 bases: TGTGCCAGCAGCAAGGGGGGACAGAGGACTAGCGGGTATGCAGATACGCAGTATTTT. This encodes CASSKGGQRTSGYADTQYF.